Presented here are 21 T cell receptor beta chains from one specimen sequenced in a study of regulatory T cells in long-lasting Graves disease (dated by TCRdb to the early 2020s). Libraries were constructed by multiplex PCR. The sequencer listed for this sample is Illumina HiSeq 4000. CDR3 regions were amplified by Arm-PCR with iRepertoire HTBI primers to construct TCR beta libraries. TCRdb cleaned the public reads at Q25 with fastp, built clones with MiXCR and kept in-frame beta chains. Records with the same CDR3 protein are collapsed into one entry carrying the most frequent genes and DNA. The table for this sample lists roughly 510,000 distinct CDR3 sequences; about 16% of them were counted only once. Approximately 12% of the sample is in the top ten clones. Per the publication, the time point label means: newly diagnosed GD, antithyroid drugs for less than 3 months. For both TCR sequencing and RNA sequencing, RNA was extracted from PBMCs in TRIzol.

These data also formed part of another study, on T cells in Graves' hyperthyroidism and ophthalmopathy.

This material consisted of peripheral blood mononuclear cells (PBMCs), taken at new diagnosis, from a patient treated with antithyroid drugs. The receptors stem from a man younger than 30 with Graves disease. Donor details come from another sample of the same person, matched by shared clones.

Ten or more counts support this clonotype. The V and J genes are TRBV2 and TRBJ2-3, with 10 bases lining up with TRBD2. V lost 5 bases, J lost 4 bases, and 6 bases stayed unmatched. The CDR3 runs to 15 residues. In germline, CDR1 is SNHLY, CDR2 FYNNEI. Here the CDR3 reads CASSPSSGRADTQYF. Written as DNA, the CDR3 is TGTGCCAGCAGTCCGTCTAGCGGGAGAGCAGATACGCAGTATTTT.

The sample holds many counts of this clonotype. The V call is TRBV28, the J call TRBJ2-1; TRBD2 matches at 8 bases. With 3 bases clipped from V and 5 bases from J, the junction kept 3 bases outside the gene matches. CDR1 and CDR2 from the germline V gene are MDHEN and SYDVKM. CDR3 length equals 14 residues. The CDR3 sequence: CASSFRGRNNEQFF. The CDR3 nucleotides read TGTGCCAGCAGTTTTCGCGGGAGGAACAATGAGCAGTTCTTC.

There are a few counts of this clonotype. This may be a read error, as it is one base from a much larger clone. CDR3 in DNA: TGTGCCAGCACCCGGGAGGGGAACACTGAAGCTTTCTTT. This codes for CASTREGNTEAFF. The V gene is TRBV28, the J gene TRBJ1-1; unclear D gene. Between the trimmed V and J ends, which lost 7 bases and 1 base, there was a span of 10 bases. The CDR3 is made up of 13 amino acids. From germline, CDR1 is MDHEN and CDR2 SYDVKM. Looking up the rest from reference TRBV28 and TRBJ1-1 gives the full variable domain: DVKVTQSSRYLVKRTGEKVFLECVQDMDHENMFWYRQDPGLGLRLIYFSYDVKMKEKGDIPEGYSVSREKKERFSLILESASTNQTSMYLCASTREGNTEAFFGQGTRLTVV.

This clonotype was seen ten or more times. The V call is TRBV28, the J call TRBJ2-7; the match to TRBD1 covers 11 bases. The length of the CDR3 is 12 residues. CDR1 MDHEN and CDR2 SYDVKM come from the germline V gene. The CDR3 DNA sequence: TGTGCAGGGGGGACAGGGGGCTACGAGCAGTACTTC. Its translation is CAGGTGGYEQYF.

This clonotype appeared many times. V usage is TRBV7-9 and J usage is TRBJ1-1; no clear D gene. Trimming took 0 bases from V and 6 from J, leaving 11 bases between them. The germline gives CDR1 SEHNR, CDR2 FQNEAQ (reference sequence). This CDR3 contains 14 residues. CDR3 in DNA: TGTGCCAGCAGCTTAGCCCTTATCGGCGCTGAAGCTTTCTTT. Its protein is CASSLALIGAEAFF.

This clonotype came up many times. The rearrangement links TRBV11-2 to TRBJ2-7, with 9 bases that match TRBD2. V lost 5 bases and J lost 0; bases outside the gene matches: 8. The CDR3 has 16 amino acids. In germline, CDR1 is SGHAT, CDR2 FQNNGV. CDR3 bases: TGTGCCAGCAGCGCGCAGCTAGCGGGGAGCTCCTACGAGCAGTACTTC. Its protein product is CASSAQLAGSSYEQYF.

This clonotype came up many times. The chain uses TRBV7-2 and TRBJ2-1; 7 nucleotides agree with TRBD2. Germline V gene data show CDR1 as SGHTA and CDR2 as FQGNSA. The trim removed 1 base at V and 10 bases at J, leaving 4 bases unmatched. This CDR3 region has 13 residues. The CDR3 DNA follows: TGTGCCAGCAGCTTAGGCGGGAGTGGGGAGCAGTTCTTC. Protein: CASSLGGSGEQFF.

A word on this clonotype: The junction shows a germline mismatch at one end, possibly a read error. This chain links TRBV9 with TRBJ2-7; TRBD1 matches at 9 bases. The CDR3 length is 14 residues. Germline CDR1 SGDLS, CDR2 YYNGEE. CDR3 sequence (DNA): TGTGCCAGCAGTATGGGCCGGGACAGGGTTCTCCTCCAATTC. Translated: CASSMGRDRVLLQF.

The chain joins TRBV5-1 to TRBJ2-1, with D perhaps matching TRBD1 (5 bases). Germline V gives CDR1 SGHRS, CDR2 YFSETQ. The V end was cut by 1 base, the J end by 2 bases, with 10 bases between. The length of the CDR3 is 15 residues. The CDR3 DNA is TGCGCCAGCAGCTTGTGGCAGGGAACCTACAATGAGCAGTTCTTC. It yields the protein CASSLWQGTYNEQFF.

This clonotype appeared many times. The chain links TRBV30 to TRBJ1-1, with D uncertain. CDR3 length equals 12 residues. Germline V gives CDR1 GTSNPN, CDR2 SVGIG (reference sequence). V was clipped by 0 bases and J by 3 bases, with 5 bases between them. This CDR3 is CAWSVRDTEAFF. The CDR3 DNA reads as TGTGCCTGGAGTGTTCGCGACACTGAAGCTTTCTTT.

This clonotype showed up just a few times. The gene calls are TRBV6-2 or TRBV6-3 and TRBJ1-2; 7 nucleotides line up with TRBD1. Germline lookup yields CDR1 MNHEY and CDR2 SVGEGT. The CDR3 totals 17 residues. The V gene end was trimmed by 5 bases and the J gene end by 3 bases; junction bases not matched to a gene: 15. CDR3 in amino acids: CASSPSREGARYYGYTF. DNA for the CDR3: TGTGCCAGCAGTCCGTCTAGGGAGGGGGCAAGGTACTATGGCTACACCTTC.

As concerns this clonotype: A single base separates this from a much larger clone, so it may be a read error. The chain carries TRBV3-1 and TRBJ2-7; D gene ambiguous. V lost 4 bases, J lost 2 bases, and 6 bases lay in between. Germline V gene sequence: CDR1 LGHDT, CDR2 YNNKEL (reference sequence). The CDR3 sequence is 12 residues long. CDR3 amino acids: CASSRHPYEQYF. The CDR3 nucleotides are TGTGCCAGCAGCCGCCACCCCTACGAGCAGTACTTC.

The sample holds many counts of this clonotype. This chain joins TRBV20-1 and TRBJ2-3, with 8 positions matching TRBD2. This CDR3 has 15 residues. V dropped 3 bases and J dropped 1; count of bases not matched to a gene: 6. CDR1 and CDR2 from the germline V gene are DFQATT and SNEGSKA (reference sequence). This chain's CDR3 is CSASNPTSGTDTQYF. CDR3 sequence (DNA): TGCAGTGCTAGCAATCCGACTAGCGGCACAGATACGCAGTATTTT.

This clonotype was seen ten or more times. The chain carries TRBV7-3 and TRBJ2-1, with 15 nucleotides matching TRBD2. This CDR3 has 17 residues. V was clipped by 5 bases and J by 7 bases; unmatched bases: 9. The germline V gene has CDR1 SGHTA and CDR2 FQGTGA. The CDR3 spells CASSLGTSGRLGNEQFF. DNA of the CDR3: TGTGCCAGCAGCCTGGGGACTAGCGGGAGGCTAGGGAATGAGCAGTTCTTC.

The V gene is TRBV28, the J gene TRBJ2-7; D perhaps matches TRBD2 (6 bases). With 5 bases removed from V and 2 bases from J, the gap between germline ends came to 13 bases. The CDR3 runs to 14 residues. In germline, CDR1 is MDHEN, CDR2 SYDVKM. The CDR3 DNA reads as TGTGCCAGCAGTCGTGACGGGGGTACCTACGAGCAGTACTTC. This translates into CASSRDGGTYEQYF.

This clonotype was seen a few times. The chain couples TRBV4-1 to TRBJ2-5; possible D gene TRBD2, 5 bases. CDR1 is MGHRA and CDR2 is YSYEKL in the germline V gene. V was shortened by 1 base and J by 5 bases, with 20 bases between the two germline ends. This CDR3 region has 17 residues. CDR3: CASSQVSQTTSRETQYF. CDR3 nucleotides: TGCGCCAGCAGCCAAGTCTCACAGACTACCTCCCGGGAGACCCAGTACTTC.

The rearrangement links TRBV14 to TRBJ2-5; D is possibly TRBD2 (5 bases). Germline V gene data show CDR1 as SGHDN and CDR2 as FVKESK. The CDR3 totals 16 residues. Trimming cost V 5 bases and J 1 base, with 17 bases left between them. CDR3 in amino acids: CASSIWTSASQETQYF. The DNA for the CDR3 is TGTGCCAGCAGCATTTGGACTTCAGCTTCCCAAGAGACCCAGTACTTC.

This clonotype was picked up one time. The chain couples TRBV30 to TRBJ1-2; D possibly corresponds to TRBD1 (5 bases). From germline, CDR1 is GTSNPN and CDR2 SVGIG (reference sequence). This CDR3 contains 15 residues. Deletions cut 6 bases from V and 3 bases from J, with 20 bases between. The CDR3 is CACRKRGEGDYGYTF. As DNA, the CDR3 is TGTGCCTGCCGGAAGCGGGGGGAAGGGGACTATGGCTACACCTTC.

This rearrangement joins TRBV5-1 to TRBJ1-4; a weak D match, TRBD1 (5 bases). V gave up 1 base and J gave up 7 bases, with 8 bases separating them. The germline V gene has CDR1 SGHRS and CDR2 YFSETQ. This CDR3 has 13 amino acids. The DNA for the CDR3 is TGCGCCAGCAGCTTGCAGGGAAGTGAAAAACTGTTTTTT. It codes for CASSLQGSEKLFF.

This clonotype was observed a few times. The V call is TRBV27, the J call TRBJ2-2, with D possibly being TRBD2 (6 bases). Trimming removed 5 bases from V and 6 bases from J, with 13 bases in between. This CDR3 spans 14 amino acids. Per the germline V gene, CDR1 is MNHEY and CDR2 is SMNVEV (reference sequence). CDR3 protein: CASSQYLASGELFF. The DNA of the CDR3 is TGTGCCAGCAGTCAGTACCTAGCGTCCGGGGAGCTGTTTTTT.

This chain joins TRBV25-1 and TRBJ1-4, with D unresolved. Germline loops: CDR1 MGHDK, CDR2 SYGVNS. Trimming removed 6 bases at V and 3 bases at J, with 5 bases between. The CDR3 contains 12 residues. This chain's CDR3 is CASRDPNEKLFF. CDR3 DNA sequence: TGTGCCAGCAGGGACCCTAATGAAAAACTGTTTTTT.